Following are 8 T cell receptor beta chains from one sample sequenced in a study of OX40 agonist ivuxolimab in advanced cancers. Produced via immunoSEQ multiplex PCR; TCRdb's table is partial and in-frame only. Among 50,000 to 65,000 clones listed, 86% were seen once. The source was CD4+ or CD8+ T cells sorted from blood, collected in a trial of the OX40 agonist ivuxolimab. The receptors here all came from an adult with an advanced solid tumor such as melanoma, head and neck, liver or kidney cancer.

J is TRBJ2-2 and V is TRBV18; tentative D call: TRBD1 (5 bases). V gave up 1 base and J gave up 0 bases, with 12 bases separating them. From germline, CDR1 is KGHSH and CDR2 LQKENI. The length of the CDR3 is 17 residues. The CDR3 region has the DNA TGTGCCAGCTCACCACTGGGGCAGGTTCCGAACACCGGGGAGCTGTTTTTT. It is translated as CASSPLGQVPNTGELFF.

The chain employs TRBV7-9 and TRBJ1-2; 8 nucleotides align to TRBD1. The CDR3 has 13 residues. The germline V gene encodes CDR1 SEHNR and CDR2 FQNEAQ (reference sequence). V was clipped by 5 bases and J by 8 bases; unmatched bases: 7. This CDR3 reads CASSPQGAGGYTF. CDR3 nucleotide sequence: TGTGCCAGCAGCCCTCAGGGGGCGGGGGGCTACACCTTC.

The rearrangement links TRBV6-5 to TRBJ1-4; D is unresolved. Trimming took 2 bases from V and 7 from J, leaving 11 bases between them. This CDR3 has 14 residues. Germline lookup yields CDR1 MNHEY and CDR2 SVGAGI. The CDR3 is CASSYGVSLEKLFF. In nucleotides, the CDR3 is TGTGCCAGCAGTTACGGGGTCTCGCTTGAAAAACTGTTTTTT.

V and J are TRBV5-1 and TRBJ2-1, with TRBD1 identical over 8 bases. The CDR3 contains 15 residues. J lost 5 bases, V lost 4 bases, and 8 bases had no gene match. Germline values: CDR1 SGHRS, CDR2 YFSETQ. This chain's CDR3 is CASSLRDRLHNEQFF. CDR3 sequence (DNA): TGCGCCAGCAGCCTCCGGGACAGGCTTCACAATGAGCAGTTCTTC.

J is TRBJ1-2 and V is TRBV5-1; the match to TRBD1 covers 8 bases. The germline CDR1 and CDR2 sequences are SGHRS and YFSETQ. V gave up 0 bases and J gave up 8 bases; unmatched junction bases: 6. The CDR3 runs 14 residues. DNA of the CDR3: TGCGCCAGCAGCTTGGGGGCAGGGGGCAGGGGCTACACCTTC. Protein: CASSLGAGGRGYTF.

The rearrangement joins TRBV25-1 to TRBJ2-1; D is ambiguous. This CDR3 has 15 residues. V shed 3 bases and J shed 5 bases, with 14 bases lying between them. Germline V CDR1 and CDR2: MGHDK, SYGVNS. The CDR3 nucleotides are TGTGCCAGCAGTGATACCAGTTTAGTCCACAATGAGCAGTTCTTC. This gives the protein CASSDTSLVHNEQFF.

V and J are TRBV6-5 and TRBJ2-1, with TRBD2 as a possible D gene (5 bases). The CDR3 has 14 residues. In germline, CDR1 is MNHEY, CDR2 SVGAGI. Trimming took 2 bases from V and 4 from J, leaving 9 bases between them. The CDR3 spells CASSYEGPYNEQFF. CDR3 sequence (DNA): TGTGCCAGCAGTTACGAGGGCCCATACAATGAGCAGTTCTTC.

V and J are TRBV11-2 and TRBJ2-5; the match to TRBD2 covers 7 bases. This CDR3 comprises 15 residues. With V trimmed by 5 bases and J by 6 bases, 12 bases remained unmatched. Per the germline V gene, CDR1 is SGHAT and CDR2 is FQNNGV. CDR3 DNA: TGTGCCAGCAGCGCGAGCGGGGTTGACGGAAAGACCCAGTACTTC. Protein: CASSASGVDGKTQYF.